What follows are 32 T cell receptor beta chains derived from one specimen sequenced in a study of blood T cell repertoires in COVID-19. The repertoire was sequenced with immunoSEQ multiplex PCR; TCRdb's copy has only in-frame clones and lacks some. Here the sample spans about 180,000 clones, roughly 86% being singletons. The sequencing input was PBMCs or T cells enriched from blood (not recorded which). The receptors were gathered from a woman aged 30 to 39 who had recovered from COVID-19.

This sequence joins TRBV2 and TRBJ1-1, with TRBD1 matching over 10 bases. The length of the CDR3 is 15 residues. Germline CDR1 reads SNHLY; CDR2 reads FYNNEI. With 2 bases clipped from V and 4 bases from J, the junction kept 4 bases outside the gene matches. The DNA of the CDR3 is TGTGCCAGCAGTGAATCGAGGACAGGGGGCACTGAAGCTTTCTTT. This encodes CASSESRTGGTEAFF.

The chain employs TRBV7-2 and TRBJ1-5; TRBD1 aligns across 7 bases. The V and J ends lost 5 bases and 4 bases, in that order; junction bases with no gene match: 11. In germline, CDR1 is SGHTA, CDR2 FQGNSA. CDR3 length: 16 residues. The CDR3 sequence is CASSPTGTATNQPQHF. The CDR3 nucleotides are TGTGCCAGCAGCCCCACAGGGACAGCGACAAATCAGCCCCAGCATTTT.

The chain joins TRBV19 to TRBJ1-4, with a possible D match to TRBD1 (5 bases). From germline, CDR1 is LNHDA and CDR2 SQIVND (reference sequence). Trimming removed 3 bases from V and 0 bases from J, with 11 bases in between. The CDR3 runs to 16 residues. The CDR3 sequence: CASSIPQGPTNEKLFF. As DNA, the CDR3 is TGTGCCAGTAGTATCCCGCAGGGTCCAACTAATGAAAAACTGTTTTTT.

The V gene is TRBV28, the J gene TRBJ1-2; TRBD1 matches 7 bases. The CDR3 is 12 residues long. Germline V gives CDR1 MDHEN, CDR2 SYDVKM. Trimming removed 6 bases from V and 14 bases from J; junction bases left unmatched: 12. CDR3 protein: CASRNRDSTETF. The CDR3 bases are TGTGCCAGCAGGAACCGGGACAGCACTGAAACCTTC.

The rearrangement uses TRBV3-1 (or the pseudogene TRBV3-2) and TRBJ2-6, with 7 bases that match TRBD1. V shed 1 base and J 2 bases; nucleotides not matched to a gene: 2. Germline CDR1 LGHDT, CDR2 YNNKEL (reference sequence). The CDR3 contains 16 residues. The CDR3: CASSQATGAGANVLTF. The CDR3 DNA reads as TGTGCCAGCAGCCAAGCAACAGGGGCTGGGGCCAACGTCCTGACTTTC.

This clone has only one observation. The chain carries TRBV2 and TRBJ2-1; the D gene is possibly TRBD2 (6 bases). Germline lookup yields CDR1 SNHLY and CDR2 FYNNEI. The CDR3 extends over 14 amino acids. The V gene lost 6 bases and the J gene lost 6 bases, with 15 bases spanning the gap. CDR3 bases: TGTGCCAGCAGGGGACCCGGGGGAGTCAATGAGCAGTTCTTC. It codes for CASRGPGGVNEQFF.

The rearrangement joins TRBV19 to TRBJ2-3, with D perhaps TRBD2 (6 bases). Germline-derived CDR1 and CDR2 are LNHDA and SQIVND (reference sequence). The CDR3 has 14 residues. Trimming left V 6 bases short and J 3 bases short, with 13 bases between. This CDR3 reads CASSPEGGTDTQYF. For the CDR3, the DNA is TGTGCCAGTAGCCCGGAGGGCGGGACAGATACGCAGTATTTT.

The rearrangement links TRBV4-1 to TRBJ2-2; tentatively, D is TRBD2 (7 bases). The CDR3 length is 15 residues. Trimming removed 7 bases at V and 5 bases at J, with 17 bases between. Germline V gene sequence: CDR1 MGHRA, CDR2 YSYEKL. The CDR3 spells CASTWGRGGTGELFF. CDR3 bases: TGCGCCAGCACGTGGGGGCGGGGAGGGACCGGGGAGCTGTTTTTT.

This clone was counted between two and nine times. This rearrangement joins TRBV7-9 to TRBJ1-6, with 8 bases identical to TRBD1. The CDR3 extends over 15 amino acids. V shed 4 bases and J 6 bases; nucleotides not matched to a gene: 5. Germline V CDR1 and CDR2: SEHNR, FQNEAQ (reference sequence). CDR3 protein: CASSSQGQANSPLHF. The CDR3 region has the DNA TGTGCCAGCAGCTCCCAGGGACAGGCTAATTCACCCCTCCACTTT.

This chain uses TRBV7-2 with TRBJ2-5; possibly TRBD1 for D (5 bases). V was shortened by 5 bases and J by 7 bases, with 14 bases between the two germline ends. The CDR3 runs 13 residues. Germline-derived CDR1 and CDR2 are SGHTA and FQGNSA. The CDR3 DNA sequence: TGTGCCAGCAGCGTCGACAAGCAGGGGACCCAGTACTTC. It translates to CASSVDKQGTQYF.

The CDR3 region is CASSQDPGTLYEQYF. CDR3 DNA sequence: TGCGCCAGCAGCCAAGATCCGGGAACCCTCTACGAGCAGTACTTC. The J gene is TRBJ2-7, the V gene TRBV4-1; tentative D call: TRBD2 (5 bases). Trimming removed 0 bases at V and 3 bases at J, with 12 bases between. This CDR3 region has 15 residues. Germline V gene data show CDR1 as MGHRA and CDR2 as YSYEKL.

This chain uses TRBV4-1 with TRBJ2-2, with D possibly being TRBD1 (6 bases). CDR1 is MGHRA and CDR2 is YSYEKL in the germline V gene. With 1 base removed from V and 6 bases from J, the gap between germline ends came to 18 bases. The CDR3 runs to 17 residues. CDR3: CASSQGGTGLSPGELFF. Here the CDR3 DNA reads TGCGCCAGCAGCCAAGGGGGAACAGGGTTATCTCCCGGGGAGCTGTTTTTT.

This chain links TRBV2 with TRBJ2-3; 11 nucleotides line up with TRBD2. The CDR3 is 21 amino acids. Trimming cost V 6 bases and J 6 bases; bases outside gene matches: 26. Germline assignment: CDR1 SNHLY and CDR2 FYNNEI. CDR3 in amino acids: CASSSRRTGTSGSTIFDTQYF. Here the CDR3 DNA reads TGTGCCAGCAGCTCAAGACGAACCGGGACTAGCGGCTCAACTATATTCGATACGCAGTATTTT.

V usage is TRBV24-1 and J usage is TRBJ1-2, with 8 bases matching TRBD1. The CDR3 length is 14 residues. V lost 4 bases to trimming and J lost 6 bases; unmatched junction nucleotides: 6. The germline V gene has CDR1 KGHDR and CDR2 SFDVKD. Here the CDR3 reads CATSETGQGHGYTF. Here the CDR3 DNA reads TGTGCCACCAGTGAAACTGGACAGGGTCATGGCTACACCTTC.

The chain has TRBV19 and TRBJ2-3; a possible D gene is TRBD2 (6 bases). Germline CDR1 and CDR2: LNHDA and SQIVND (reference sequence). V was clipped by 3 bases and J by 4 bases, with 11 bases between them. The CDR3 has 14 amino acids. The CDR3 DNA sequence: TGTGCCAGTAGTATGTCGGGAGACGCAGATACGCAGTATTTT. This encodes CASSMSGDADTQYF.

The rearrangement joins TRBV10-1 to TRBJ2-3; tentatively, D is TRBD1 (6 bases). The CDR3 has 16 amino acids. Germline V gene lookup returns CDR1 WNHNN and CDR2 SYGVQD (reference sequence). The V end was cut by 0 bases, the J end by 2 bases, with 12 bases between. CDR3 nucleotides: TGCGCCAGCAGTGAGTCGCGGTCGGGACACACAGATACGCAGTATTTT. Amino acid sequence: CASSESRSGHTDTQYF.

The chain combines TRBV6-1 with TRBJ1-4, with a weak D call TRBD1 (5 bases). The CDR3 is 15 residues long. The germline gives CDR1 MNHNS, CDR2 SASEGT. V was pared by 2 bases and J by 5 bases, with 12 bases between. The CDR3 region is CASSELVRANEKLFF. CDR3 DNA sequence: TGTGCCAGCAGTGAATTAGTCAGGGCCAATGAAAAACTGTTTTTT.

The gene calls are TRBV4-1 and TRBJ2-1; 9 bases align to TRBD2. Per germline, CDR1 MGHRA and CDR2 YSYEKL. Losses at the gene ends were 2 bases for V and 8 bases for J; bases not matched to a gene: 7. CDR3 length: 15 residues. The CDR3 DNA sequence: TGCGCCAGCAGCCAATTAGCGGGAGCCCCCCATGAGCAGTTCTTC. This encodes CASSQLAGAPHEQFF.

The chain is built from TRBV14 and TRBJ2-7, with D perhaps TRBD1 (6 bases). The V and J ends lost 0 bases and 3 bases respectively, with 15 bases between them. This CDR3 region has 16 residues. CDR1 and CDR2 (germline): SGHDN, FVKESK. The CDR3 nucleotides are TGTGCCAGCAGCCAAGATCGGGCAGGGGCTATCTACGAGCAGTACTTC. Its translation: CASSQDRAGAIYEQYF. Together with reference TRBV14 and TRBJ2-7, the CDR3 gives the full variable domain: EAGVTQFPSHSVIEKGQTVTLRCDPISGHDNLYWYRRVMGKEIKFLLHFVKESKQDESGMPNNRFLAERTGGTYSTLKVQPAELEDSGVYFCASSQDRAGAIYEQYFGPGTRLTVT.

This clone was recorded once. This chain uses TRBV5-3 with TRBJ2-1, with a weak D call TRBD2 (5 bases). TRBV5-3 is known as an ORF, though its function is uncertain. The CDR3 consists of 16 residues. V was shortened by 0 bases and J by 7 bases, with 17 bases between the two germline ends. DNA for the CDR3: TGTGCCAGAAGCTTGGTCGTCTATCATGGACTTAATGAGCAGTTCTTC. Its translation is CARSLVVYHGLNEQFF.

This clone was picked up a small number of times. V usage is TRBV5-1 and J usage is TRBJ2-5, with D maybe TRBD1 (5 bases). The CDR3 spans 13 residues. Germline V CDR1 and CDR2: SGHRS, YFSETQ. The V gene lost 2 bases and the J gene lost 3 bases, with 8 bases spanning the gap. The CDR3 region is CASSFGAKETQYF. The CDR3 nucleotides read TGCGCCAGCAGCTTTGGGGCCAAAGAGACCCAGTACTTC.

The V call is TRBV29-1, the J call TRBJ1-2; D is undetermined. The CDR3 spans 12 residues. V was pared by 4 bases and J by 0 bases, with 6 bases between. The germline V gene encodes CDR1 SQVTM and CDR2 ANQGSEA. The CDR3 DNA reads as TGCAGCGTTGGGCCCACTAACTATGGCTACACCTTC. Protein: CSVGPTNYGYTF.

The chain carries TRBV6-5 and TRBJ2-6, with TRBD1 identical over 8 bases. The V segment lost 7 bases and the J segment 4 bases; nucleotides outside the gene matches: 3. Germline CDR1 MNHEY, CDR2 SVGAGI. The CDR3 runs 14 residues. CDR3 sequence: CASKTGEGANVLTF. The DNA for the CDR3 is TGTGCCAGCAAGACAGGGGAAGGGGCCAACGTCCTGACTTTC.

The V call is TRBV21-1, the J call TRBJ2-7; the table names TRBD2, a call not compared with the DNA. TRBV21-1 is designated a pseudogene. This CDR3 has 12 amino acids. The CDR3 coding sequence is TGTGCCAGCAGCACCTACCTCTACGAGCAGTACTTC. Translated, it gives CASSTYLYEQYF.

V gene TRBV5-1 combines with J gene TRBJ2-2; 10 bases agree with TRBD1. CDR1 and CDR2 from the germline V gene are SGHRS and YFSETQ. V shed 0 bases, J shed 3 bases, and the junction held 2 bases outside the gene matches. The CDR3 contains 16 residues. In nucleotides, the CDR3 is TGCGCCAGCAGCTTGGAGACAGGGGGCGACACCGGGGAGCTGTTTTTT. Translating gives CASSLETGGDTGELFF.

The genes are TRBV5-5 and TRBJ1-4; 9 positions match TRBD1. This CDR3 region has 18 residues. The ends lost 4 bases at V and 7 bases at J; junction bases unmatched: 17. Germline V gene sequence: CDR1 SGHKS, CDR2 YYEKEE (reference sequence). The CDR3 nucleotides are TGTGCCAGCAGCACTACAGGGGGCGCGGCCGAGAGAGGTGAAAAACTGTTTTTT. It yields the protein CASSTTGGAAERGEKLFF.

Only one count was recorded for this clone. V is TRBV25-1 and J is TRBJ2-7; D gene uncertain. Germline CDR1 is MGHDK and CDR2 is SYGVNS. The V end lost 6 bases, the J end lost 0 bases, and 12 bases lay between the germline ends. This CDR3 is 14 amino acids long. The CDR3 sequence: CASSDTAYSYEQYF. DNA of the CDR3: TGTGCCAGCAGCGATACAGCATACTCCTACGAGCAGTACTTC.

The chain carries TRBV29-1 and TRBJ2-1; 7 bases line up with TRBD1. Losses at the gene ends were 0 bases for V and 4 bases for J; bases not matched to a gene: 9. The CDR3 runs to 16 residues. Per the germline V gene, CDR1 is SQVTM and CDR2 is ANQGSEA. In DNA form, the CDR3 reads TGCAGCGTTGAAGATCCCGACAGGGAAGGGTACAATGAGCAGTTCTTC. Amino acids: CSVEDPDREGYNEQFF.

The V gene is TRBV18, the J gene TRBJ1-5; D call uncertain. The CDR3 runs to 15 residues. Germline CDR1 reads KGHSH; CDR2 reads LQKENI. Trimming left V 2 bases short and J 4 bases short, with 12 bases between. The chain's CDR3 is CASSPDGRLNQPQHF. The CDR3, as DNA: TGTGCCAGCTCACCAGACGGCAGGTTGAATCAGCCCCAGCATTTT.

The chain carries TRBV6-5 and TRBJ1-2; 7 bases agree with TRBD1. This CDR3 comprises 12 residues. CDR1 is MNHEY and CDR2 is SVGAGI in the germline V gene. After removal of 6 bases from V and 7 bases from J, the junction contained 5 bases not matched to a gene. CDR3 loop: CASREGAVGYTF. The CDR3 DNA sequence: TGTGCCAGCAGGGAGGGGGCAGTTGGCTACACCTTC.

This clone is a singleton in its sample. The rearrangement links TRBV6-8 to TRBJ2-7; D possibly corresponds to TRBD2 (5 bases). The CDR3 loop spans 16 amino acids. CDR1 and CDR2 from the germline V gene are MNHGY and SAAAGT. Trimming took 7 bases from V and 1 from J, leaving 20 bases between them. CDR3 DNA sequence: TGTGCCAGCATCGACCGGGCGGGTAAGATTTCCTACGAGCAGTACTTC. As protein: CASIDRAGKISYEQYF.

The chain uses TRBV10-1 and TRBJ2-7; 15 nucleotides agree with TRBD2. The CDR3 contains 16 residues. From germline, CDR1 is WNHNN and CDR2 SYGVQD (reference sequence). Trimming removed 4 bases from V and 5 bases from J; junction bases left unmatched: 6. The CDR3 nucleotides are TGCGCCAGCAGTGTAGGGACTAGCGGGAGGTCGGACGAGCAGTACTTC. This gives the protein CASSVGTSGRSDEQYF.